The rows below give T cell receptor beta chains drawn from one sample of a study of shared clonotypes between healthy human individuals. The assay was immunoSEQ multiplex PCR, and TCRdb's table has in-frame clones only and misses some. The repertoire holds under 850,000 clones, with 80% to 95% as singletons. Sequenced sample: naive CD8+ T cells sorted from blood. These receptors all stem from a man aged 30-40 years in good health. Both conserved end residues are trimmed from each CDR3.

TRBV6-5 | ASSLTRGHEQY
TRBV4-3 | ASSHSDREQF
TRBV7-9 | ASSAGTSEGNEQF
TRBV7-6 | ASSLSPGSEETQY
TRBV5-1 | ASSLRGGTSGRYEQY
TRBV18 | ASSQREGSIGNQPQH
TRBV7-9 | ASSLGGDTKYEQY
TRBV5-4 | ASSWDTDTQY
TRBV11-2 | ASSYRLGSRPDTQY
TRBV27 | ASSFRGDSYEQY
TRBV10-3 | AISRQGAGEKLF
TRBV4-1 | ASSQEPHRHTQY
TRBV13 | ASSLRGHNEQF
TRBV27 | ASSLIRPGQGAYEQY
TRBV2 | ASSEGTGELF
TRBV13 | ASSRGTGFGYT
TRBV20-1 | SARVTDTQY
TRBV2 | ASSDRLVPQYEQF
TRBV27 | ASSYPGLEQY
TRBV10-2 | ASSEGSSGRRWETQY
TRBV5-4 | ASSSLATGAREQY
TRBV5-8 | ASSLLGTGFRQETQY
TRBV7-6 | ASSSGLAGVEQY
TRBV7-9 | ASSPEADTQY
TRBV19 | ASSPGQGIGEQF
TRBV7-9 | ASSSLAEHIYEQY
TRBV13 | ASKDGANEKLF
TRBV7-7 | ASSLAAGTSSYNEQF
TRBV9 | ASNQLAGGPAGELF
TRBV28 | ASSRNRERIGEAF
TRBV7-9 | ASSRTGGDQPQH
TRBV29-1 | SVESQISEAF
TRBV4-1 | ASSQESSGYNEQF
TRBV7-9 | ASSLAGLEETQY
TRBV5-4 | ASSSTGNGELF
TRBV4-1 | ASSQSLGLEQF
TRBV6-1 | ASSDDPSYEQY
TRBV28 | ASSLLQYTGELF
TRBV28 | ASSLRRVDGNENTIY
TRBV7-8 | ASSLARVGLEHSSRDGYEQY
TRBV27 | ASSTYRVSNYGYT
TRBV10-3 | AISGTVGITEAF
TRBV9 | ASSVGEGGPWNTDTQY
TRBV4-3 | ASSQAPGRGSYEQY
TRBV15 | ATSRGGEPNTEAF
TRBV7-9 | ASSLSSKAGELF
TRBV2 | ASSDLAGVLRGNEQF
TRBV11-3 | ASSLRTGSTDTQY
TRBV2 | ASSEARAGKDYGYT
TRBV29-1 | SVEDEADTQY
TRBV7-9 | ASSRGTVAQETQY
TRBV7-6 | ASSLNTYNQPQH
TRBV30 | AWEFTSDPPTPSDTQY
TRBV7-6 | ASSLGLADEQF